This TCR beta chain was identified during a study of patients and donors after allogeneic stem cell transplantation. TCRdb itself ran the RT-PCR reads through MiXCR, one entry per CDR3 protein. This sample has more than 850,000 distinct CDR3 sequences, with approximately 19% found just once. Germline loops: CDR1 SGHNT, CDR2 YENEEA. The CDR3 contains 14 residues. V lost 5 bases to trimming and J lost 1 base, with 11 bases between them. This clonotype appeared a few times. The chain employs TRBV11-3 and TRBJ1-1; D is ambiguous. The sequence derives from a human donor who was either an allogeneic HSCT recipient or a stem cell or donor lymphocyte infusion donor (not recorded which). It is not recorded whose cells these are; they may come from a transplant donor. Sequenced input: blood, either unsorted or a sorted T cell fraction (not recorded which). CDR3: CASSAASQNTEAFF. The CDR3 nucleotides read TGTGCCAGCAGCGCCGCGTCACAGAACACTGAAGCTTTCTTT.